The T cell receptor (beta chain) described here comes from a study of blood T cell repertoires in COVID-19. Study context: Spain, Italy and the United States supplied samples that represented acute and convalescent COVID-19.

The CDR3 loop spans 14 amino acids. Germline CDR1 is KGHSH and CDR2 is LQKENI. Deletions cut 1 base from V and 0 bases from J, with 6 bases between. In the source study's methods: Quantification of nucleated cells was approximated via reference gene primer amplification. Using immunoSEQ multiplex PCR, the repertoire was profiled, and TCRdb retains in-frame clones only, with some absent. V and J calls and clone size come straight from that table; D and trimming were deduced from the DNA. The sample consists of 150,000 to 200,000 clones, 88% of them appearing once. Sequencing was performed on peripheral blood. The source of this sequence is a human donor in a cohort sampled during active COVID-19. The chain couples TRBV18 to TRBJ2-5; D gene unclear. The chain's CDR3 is CASSPLADQETQYF. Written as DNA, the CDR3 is TGTGCCAGCTCACCACTTGCGGACCAAGAGACCCAGTACTTC.